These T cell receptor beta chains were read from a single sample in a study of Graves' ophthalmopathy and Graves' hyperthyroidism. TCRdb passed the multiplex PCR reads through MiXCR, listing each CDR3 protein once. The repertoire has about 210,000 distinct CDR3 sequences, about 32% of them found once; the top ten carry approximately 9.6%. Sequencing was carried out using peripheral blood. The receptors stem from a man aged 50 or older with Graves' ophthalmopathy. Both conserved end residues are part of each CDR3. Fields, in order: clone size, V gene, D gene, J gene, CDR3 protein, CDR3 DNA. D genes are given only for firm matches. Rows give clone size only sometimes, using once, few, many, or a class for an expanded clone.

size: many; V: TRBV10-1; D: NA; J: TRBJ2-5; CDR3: CASSPVGQKQETQYF; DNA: TGCGCCAGCAGCCCCGTCGGACAGAAGCAAGAGACCCAGTACTTC
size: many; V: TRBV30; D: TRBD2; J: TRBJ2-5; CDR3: CAWRTSRETQYF; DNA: TGTGCCTGGCGGACTAGCCGTGAGACCCAGTACTTC
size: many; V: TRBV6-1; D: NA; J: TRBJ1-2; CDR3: CASKKGTDYYGYTF; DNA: TGTGCCAGCAAAAAAGGGACTGACTACTATGGCTACACCTTC
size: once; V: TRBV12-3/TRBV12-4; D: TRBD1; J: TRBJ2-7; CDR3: CASSRMDRAHEQYF; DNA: TGTGCCAGCAGCCGGATGGACAGGGCCCACGAGCAGTACTTC
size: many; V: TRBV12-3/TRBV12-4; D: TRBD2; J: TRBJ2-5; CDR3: CASSTTGTSTGTQYF; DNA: TGTGCCAGCAGTACAACCGGGACTAGCACTGGGACCCAGTACTTC
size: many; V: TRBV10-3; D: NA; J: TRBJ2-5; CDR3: CAISENRGGRSTRGEETQYF; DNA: TGTGCCATCAGTGAGAACAGGGGAGGAAGGTCGACCCGCGGGGAAGAGACCCAGTACTTC
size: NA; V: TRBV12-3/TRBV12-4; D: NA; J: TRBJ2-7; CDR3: CASSLAQDSGLYEQYF; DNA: TGTGCCAGCAGTTTAGCGCAGGATAGCGGACTCTACGAGCAGTACTTC
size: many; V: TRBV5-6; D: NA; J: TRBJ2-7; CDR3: CASNPFGIGYEQYF; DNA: TGTGCCAGCAACCCCTTTGGGATAGGCTACGAGCAGTACTTC
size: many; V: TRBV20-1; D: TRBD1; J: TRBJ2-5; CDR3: CSVYGDRKETQYF; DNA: TGCAGTGTTTACGGGGACAGAAAAGAGACCCAGTACTTC
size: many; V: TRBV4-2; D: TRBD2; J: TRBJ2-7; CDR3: CASSQPTAGVYEQYF; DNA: TGTGCCAGCAGCCAGCCGACAGCGGGAGTCTACGAGCAGTACTTC
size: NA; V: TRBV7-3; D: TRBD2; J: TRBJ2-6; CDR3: CASSLSAAGGFSGANVLTF; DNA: TGTGCCAGCAGCTTAAGTGCGGCGGGAGGTTTCTCTGGGGCCAACGTCCTGACTTTC
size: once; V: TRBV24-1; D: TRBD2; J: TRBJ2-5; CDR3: CATRDSGSEQETQYF; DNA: TGTGCCACCAGGGATAGCGGGAGTGAGCAAGAGACCCAGTACTTC
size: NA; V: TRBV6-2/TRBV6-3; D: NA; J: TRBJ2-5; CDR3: CASSHDRRETQYF; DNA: TGTGCCAGCAGTCACGACAGGCGAGAGACCCAGTACTTC
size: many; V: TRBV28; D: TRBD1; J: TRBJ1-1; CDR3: CASRPGGETEAFF; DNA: TGTGCCAGCAGGCCAGGGGGCGAGACTGAAGCTTTCTTT